The 18 T cell receptor beta chains listed next were all sequenced from one sample in a study of blood T cell repertoires in COVID-19. Assay: immunoSEQ multiplex PCR; the TCRdb copy retains only in-frame clones and omits some. The table lists about 290,000 clones, approximately 86% of them singletons, with 4% to 5% in the top ten. The source material was peripheral blood. The origin of the receptors is a woman in her forties or fifties with active or convalescent COVID-19.

This clone has just one count. This sequence joins TRBV4-1 and TRBJ1-6; D uncertain. CDR1 is MGHRA and CDR2 is YSYEKL in the germline V gene. The V end was cut by 2 bases, the J end by 8 bases, with 7 bases between. This CDR3 comprises 13 residues. This CDR3 is CASSQRVYSPLHF. The CDR3 coding sequence is TGCGCCAGCAGCCAACGAGTGTATTCACCCCTCCACTTT.

V gene TRBV15 combines with J gene TRBJ1-1, with D hard to call. The germline CDR1 and CDR2 sequences are LNHNV and YYDKDF (reference sequence). The CDR3 has 13 amino acids. V lost 0 bases and J 4 bases, leaving 6 bases between the germline ends. CDR3 nucleotide sequence: TGTGCCACCAGCAGAGATTTTAGCACTGAAGCTTTCTTT. It yields the protein CATSRDFSTEAFF.

The V and J genes are TRBV20-1 and TRBJ2-1, with TRBD2 matching 14 bases. CDR1 is DFQATT, CDR2 SNEGSKA, per germline (reference sequence). The J segment lost 8 bases and the V segment lost 3 bases, leaving 6 bases of the junction unmatched. CDR3 size: 15 residues. The CDR3 loop is CSASVGTSGSDEQFF. CDR3 nucleotide sequence: TGCAGTGCTAGTGTCGGGACTAGCGGGAGTGATGAGCAGTTCTTC.

This clone was seen a handful of times. The gene calls are TRBV29-1 and TRBJ2-1; the match to TRBD1 covers 9 bases. The germline gives CDR1 SQVTM, CDR2 ANQGSEA. The CDR3 consists of 12 residues. The V segment lost 7 bases and the J segment 12 bases; nucleotides outside the gene matches: 10. CDR3 bases: TGCAGCGCTCAGATGGACAGGGGAGGGCAGTTCTTC. This sequence encodes CSAQMDRGGQFF.

The chain uses TRBV9 and TRBJ2-1; the match to TRBD2 covers 12 bases. Germline-derived CDR1 and CDR2 are SGDLS and YYNGEE. The CDR3 loop spans 16 amino acids. V shed 4 bases and J 4 bases; nucleotides not matched to a gene: 6. CDR3 in DNA: TGTGCCAGCAGCATGCCCGGGACTAGCGGGTACAATGAGCAGTTCTTC. It codes for CASSMPGTSGYNEQFF.

V and J are TRBV7-9 and TRBJ1-6; possible D gene TRBD1, 5 bases. Per germline, CDR1 SEHNR and CDR2 FQNEAQ (reference sequence). V dropped 4 bases and J dropped 7 bases, with 8 bases sitting between them. The length of the CDR3 is 13 residues. CDR3 coding DNA: TGTGCCAGCAGCTATCAGGGAAATTCACCCCTCCACTTT. This gives the protein CASSYQGNSPLHF.

This sequence joins TRBV2 and TRBJ1-4; 7 nucleotides align to TRBD1. In germline, CDR1 is SNHLY, CDR2 FYNNEI. Trimming cost V 6 bases and J 0 bases; bases outside gene matches: 7. The CDR3 runs 16 residues. The CDR3 DNA is TGTGCCAGCAGACGGGACAGAGGAGCAACTAATGAAAAACTGTTTTTT. Protein product: CASRRDRGATNEKLFF.

This clone was seen a handful of times. The chain joins TRBV5-1 to TRBJ2-3; no clear D gene. Germline V gives CDR1 SGHRS, CDR2 YFSETQ. This CDR3 is 14 amino acids long. Trimming took 0 bases from V and 1 from J, leaving 6 bases between them. CDR3 coding DNA: TGCGCCAGCAGCTTGGACGGTGGCACAGATACGCAGTATTTT. As protein: CASSLDGGTDTQYF.

This chain joins TRBV6-5 and TRBJ2-7; a weak D match, TRBD1 (6 bases). Deletions cut 0 bases from V and 2 bases from J, with 11 bases between. The germline CDR1 and CDR2 sequences are MNHEY and SVGAGI. There are 15 residues in the CDR3. The CDR3 here is CASSYSAGAAYEQYF. The CDR3 DNA is TGTGCCAGCAGTTACTCGGCAGGGGCCGCCTACGAGCAGTACTTC.

J is TRBJ1-1 and V is TRBV30; 7 bases map to TRBD1. After removal of 4 bases from V and 6 bases from J, the junction contained 5 bases not matched to a gene. CDR3 length: 12 amino acids. Germline V gene lookup returns CDR1 GTSNPN and CDR2 SVGIG (reference sequence). CDR3 region: CAWTGDSSEAFF. CDR3 DNA sequence: TGTGCCTGGACAGGGGACAGCTCTGAAGCTTTCTTT.

This clone occurred a few times. V gene TRBV9 combines with J gene TRBJ2-7; D might be TRBD1 (6 bases). Trimming took 0 bases from V and 3 from J, leaving 7 bases between them. Germline CDR1 SGDLS, CDR2 YYNGEE. The CDR3 is 13 residues long. The CDR3 nucleotides are TGTGCCAGCAGCGTAGGACAGGACTACGAGCAGTACTTC. It specifies CASSVGQDYEQYF.

This chain uses TRBV4-2 with TRBJ1-2; 9 nucleotides line up with TRBD1. Germline loops: CDR1 LGHNA, CDR2 YNFKEQ. This CDR3 is built from 15 residues. V lost 4 bases, J lost 3 bases, and 6 bases stayed unmatched. In DNA form, the CDR3 reads TGTGCCAGCAGCCGGTCCACAGGGGGCGACTATGGCTACACCTTC. Encoded protein: CASSRSTGGDYGYTF.

V usage is TRBV7-9 and J usage is TRBJ1-4; D gene unclear. This CDR3 contains 15 residues. The germline V and J ends were trimmed by 5 bases and 0 bases, with 10 bases remaining between them. Germline-derived CDR1 and CDR2 are SEHNR and FQNEAQ (reference sequence). The CDR3 is CASSPRTTTNEKLFF. DNA for the CDR3: TGTGCCAGCAGCCCGCGGACTACAACTAATGAAAAACTGTTTTTT.

This clone was picked up a small number of times. J is TRBJ2-3 and V is TRBV7-9, with 15 bases matching TRBD2. This CDR3 region has 18 residues. Germline lookup yields CDR1 SEHNR and CDR2 FQNEAQ (reference sequence). The J segment lost 7 bases and the V segment lost 5 bases, leaving 13 bases of the junction unmatched. CDR3: CASSPGGTSGRRANTQYF. CDR3 nucleotide sequence: TGTGCCAGCAGCCCTGGGGGGACTAGCGGGAGGAGAGCGAATACGCAGTATTTT.

The chain has TRBV6-6 and TRBJ1-1; unclear D gene. The length of the CDR3 is 11 residues. Germline CDR1 reads MNHNY; CDR2 reads SVGAGI (reference sequence). The V and J ends lost 10 bases and 6 bases respectively, with 12 bases between them. The CDR3 DNA is TGTGCCACCCGGGGTTCCGCTGAAGCTTTCTTT. Translated, it gives CATRGSAEAFF.

This clone has just a few counts. The junction differs from germline at one of its ends, possibly a read error. The rearrangement uses TRBV3-1 (or the pseudogene TRBV3-2) and TRBJ1-2, with D unresolved. This CDR3 is 12 amino acids long. CDR1 LGHDT and CDR2 YNNKEL come from the germline V gene (reference sequence). CDR3 DNA: TGTGCCAGCAGCCACGAACGAGGACTGGCAAACTTC. Its protein product is CASSHERGLANF.

The CDR3 here is CASSVNEQYF. CDR3 bases: TGTGCCAGCAGTGTTAACGAGCAGTACTTC. The V call is TRBV28, the J call TRBJ2-7; the D is unclear. The CDR3 sequence is 10 residues long. The V end was cut by 5 bases, the J end by 5 bases, with 4 bases between. CDR1 and CDR2 from the germline V gene are MDHEN and SYDVKM.

This clone has just a few counts. The rearrangement joins TRBV12-3 or TRBV12-4 to TRBJ1-4; no clear D gene. The CDR3 has 13 amino acids. Between the trimmed V and J ends, which lost 5 bases and 7 bases, there was a span of 11 bases. Written as DNA, the CDR3 is TGTGCCAGCAGTCCCTGGCCGGGTGAAAAACTGTTTTTT. Amino acids: CASSPWPGEKLFF.